These 13 T cell receptor beta chains were all obtained from the same sample, sequenced in a study of immune evolution from preneoplasia to lung adenocarcinoma listed by TCRdb under 2021. Library creation used the immunoSEQ multiplex PCR assay. TCRdb stores this immuneACCESS table with in-frame sequences only. Part of the clones is absent; in the studies checked, under half of the shortfall reflects unresolved V genes, and no reason is known for the rest. A total of around 21,000 clones appear in this sample, approximately 71% of them only once. The ten most abundant clones make up roughly 5.5% of the sample. Sequenced material: FFPE invasive lung adenocarcinoma tissue. The sample's cell subset or site, from its label and the paper: frankly invasive lung adenocarcinoma (ADC). The origin of the receptors is a person between 55 and 70 years old with lung adenocarcinoma.

This sequence joins TRBV5-4 and TRBJ1-1; 7 bases agree with TRBD1. The CDR3 sequence is 15 residues long. Trimming removed 3 bases from V and 1 base from J; junction bases left unmatched: 6. Germline CDR1 reads SGHNT; CDR2 reads YYREEE (reference sequence). For the CDR3, the DNA is TGTGCCAGCAGCTCGCCCCCAGGGGGGAACACTGAAGCTTTCTTT. Translation: CASSSPPGGNTEAFF.

This rearrangement joins TRBV30 to TRBJ1-5; perhaps TRBD1 as D (6 bases). The ends were cut back, 4 bases at V and 4 bases at J, with 14 bases in the middle. The CDR3 has 14 residues. CDR1 and CDR2 from the germline V gene are GTSNPN and SVGIG (reference sequence). The CDR3 protein is CAWTLGTGNQPQHF. CDR3 sequence (DNA): TGTGCCTGGACCCTGGGTACAGGGAATCAGCCCCAGCATTTT.

The rearrangement links TRBV7-2 to TRBJ2-7, with 8 bases lining up with TRBD1. Germline V lookup: CDR1 SGHTA, CDR2 FQGNSA. With 5 bases clipped from V and 4 bases from J, the junction kept 4 bases outside the gene matches. The CDR3 extends over 13 amino acids. CDR3 in DNA: TGTGCCAGCAGCCCCCAGGGGGCTTACGAGCAGTACTTC. Translated: CASSPQGAYEQYF. Filled out from reference TRBV7-2 and TRBJ2-7, the complete variable domain reads GAGVSQSPSNKVTEKGKDVELRCDPISGHTALYWYRQSLGQGLEFLIYFQGNSAPDKSGLPSDRFSAERTGGSVSTLTIQRTQQEDSAVYLCASSPQGAYEQYFGPGTRLTVT.

This clone was seen a single time. The chain links TRBV7-2 to TRBJ2-1, with 7 nucleotides matching TRBD2. Germline loops: CDR1 SGHTA, CDR2 FQGNSA. This CDR3 is built from 14 residues. Germline trimming cut 5 bases from V and 10 bases from J; bases unmatched to any gene: 11. The CDR3 coding sequence is TGTGCCAGCAGCCCACAAACTAGAGCGGGGGAGCAGTTCTTC. It specifies CASSPQTRAGEQFF. Combining the CDR3 with reference TRBV7-2 and TRBJ2-1 gives the whole variable domain GAGVSQSPSNKVTEKGKDVELRCDPISGHTALYWYRQSLGQGLEFLIYFQGNSAPDKSGLPSDRFSAERTGGSVSTLTIQRTQQEDSAVYLCASSPQTRAGEQFFGPGTRLTVL.

J is TRBJ2-2 and V is TRBV7-9; the match to TRBD2 covers 8 bases. Germline V gene data show CDR1 as SEHNR and CDR2 as FQNEAQ (reference sequence). The trim removed 6 bases at V and 2 bases at J, leaving 8 bases unmatched. The CDR3 has 16 amino acids. This chain's CDR3 is CASRAGLEGNTGELFF. CDR3 bases: TGTGCCAGCAGAGCGGGACTAGAGGGAAACACCGGGGAGCTGTTTTTT.

This sequence joins TRBV5-1 and TRBJ1-2, with a weak D call TRBD1 (5 bases). CDR1 is SGHRS and CDR2 is YFSETQ in the germline V gene. With 4 bases removed from V and 0 bases from J, the gap between germline ends came to 10 bases. This CDR3 contains 14 residues. CDR3 DNA sequence: TGCGCCAGCAGCGTGGGGACTCCTAACTATGGCTACACCTTC. Amino acid sequence: CASSVGTPNYGYTF.

This chain uses TRBV7-2 with TRBJ2-3; D perhaps matches TRBD2 (9 bases). V lost 5 bases and J 6 bases, leaving 15 bases between the germline ends. The germline gives CDR1 SGHTA, CDR2 FQGNSA. This CDR3 has 14 amino acids. CDR3 sequence (DNA): TGTGCCAGCAGCAACAGGGGGACTAGCGATACGCAGTATTTT. Translating it yields CASSNRGTSDTQYF.

V usage is TRBV7-8 and J usage is TRBJ2-2, with a weak D call TRBD1 (5 bases). Deletions cut 1 base from V and 3 bases from J, with 9 bases between. Per the germline V gene, CDR1 is SGHVS and CDR2 is FQNEAQ. The CDR3 spans 15 residues. Here the CDR3 reads CASSLVRGDTGELFF. The CDR3 DNA reads as TGTGCCAGCAGCTTAGTTAGGGGCGACACCGGGGAGCTGTTTTTT.

The table lists this clone with a count of one. The V gene is TRBV19, the J gene TRBJ1-4, with 7 bases fitting TRBD1. V lost 5 bases, J lost 8 bases, and 11 bases stayed unmatched. Per germline, CDR1 LNHDA and CDR2 SQIVND (reference sequence). CDR3 length: 15 residues. The CDR3 DNA reads TGTGCCAGTAGTTCCGACAGGGTACTGGGGGAAAAACTGTTTTTT. Translation: CASSSDRVLGEKLFF.

The rearrangement uses TRBV15 and TRBJ1-5; 10 positions agree with TRBD1. Germline CDR1 reads LNHNV; CDR2 reads YYDKDF (reference sequence). The CDR3 totals 14 residues. The V and J ends lost 3 bases and 6 bases, in that order; junction bases with no gene match: 2. CDR3 nucleotide sequence: TGTGCCACCAGCAGGACAGGGGGCTCTCAGCCCCAGCATTTT. This encodes CATSRTGGSQPQHF.

This clone showed up just once. V usage is TRBV2 and J usage is TRBJ2-2; D may be TRBD1 (5 bases). Looked up from germline, CDR1 is SNHLY and CDR2 is FYNNEI. CDR3 size: 15 residues. Trimming left V 7 bases short and J 0 bases short, with 12 bases between. CDR3 sequence: CASTKTEPNTGELFF. In DNA, the CDR3 is TGTGCCAGCACAAAGACAGAACCGAACACCGGGGAGCTGTTTTTT.

The gene calls are TRBV28 and TRBJ2-7, with TRBD1 identical over 8 bases. Germline-derived CDR1 and CDR2 are MDHEN and SYDVKM. V gave up 7 bases and J gave up 2 bases; unmatched junction bases: 7. The CDR3 is 14 amino acids. This chain's CDR3 is CASTPGGRPYEQYF. As DNA, the CDR3 is TGTGCCAGCACTCCAGGGGGCCGCCCCTACGAGCAGTACTTC.

The J gene is TRBJ1-1, the V gene TRBV6-1, with 8 bases that match TRBD1. Per the germline V gene, CDR1 is MNHNS and CDR2 is SASEGT. With V trimmed by 6 bases and J by 1 base, 4 bases remained unmatched. The CDR3 sequence is 14 residues long. CDR3 in amino acids: CASRGQETNTEAFF. The CDR3 nucleotides are TGTGCCAGCAGGGGACAGGAGACGAACACTGAAGCTTTCTTT.